The 5 T cell receptor beta chains in this list originate from one sample, sequenced in a study of blood T cell repertoires in COVID-19. Using immunoSEQ multiplex PCR, the repertoire was profiled, and TCRdb retains in-frame clones only, with some absent. The sample has about 76,000 clones; about nine tenths are singletons. The sequenced sample consisted of peripheral blood. These TCRs come from a human donor in a cohort sampled during active COVID-19.

The chain uses TRBV7-9 and TRBJ2-7, with TRBD2 matching 9 bases. CDR3 size: 12 residues. J gave up 7 bases and V 9 bases, and 7 bases lay outside the gene matches. CDR1 is SEHNR and CDR2 is FQNEAQ in the germline V gene (reference sequence). CDR3 nucleotide sequence: TGTGCCAGTAGCGGGAGAGCGAAGGAGCAGTACTTC. This gives the protein CASSGRAKEQYF.

The chain combines TRBV7-2 with TRBJ2-5, with unresolved D. The germline V and J ends were trimmed by 4 bases and 4 bases, with 4 bases remaining between them. This CDR3 has 11 amino acids. Germline lookup yields CDR1 SGHTA and CDR2 FQGNSA. The CDR3 sequence: CASSSRETQYF. The CDR3 DNA is TGTGCCAGCAGCTCCCGAGAGACCCAGTACTTC. The variable domain in full, completed from reference TRBV7-2 and TRBJ2-5, reads GAGVSQSPSNKVTEKGKDVELRCDPISGHTALYWYRQSLGQGLEFLIYFQGNSAPDKSGLPSDRFSAERTGGSVSTLTIQRTQQEDSAVYLCASSSRETQYFGPGTRLLVL.

This clone is medium-sized by share. CDR3 bases: TGTGCCAGCAGCTTGGCAACGGACTCGAACACCGGGGAGCTGTTTTTT. Translating it yields CASSLATDSNTGELFF. The rearrangement links TRBV5-4 to TRBJ2-2; tentative D call: TRBD2 (5 bases). The CDR3 has 16 amino acids. Germline V gene data show CDR1 as SGHNT and CDR2 as YYREEE (reference sequence). Trimming took off 0 bases at V and 0 bases at J, with 9 bases between the two ends.

The chain employs TRBV7-3 and TRBJ2-5; possible D gene TRBD1, 6 bases. Germline V gene lookup returns CDR1 SGHTA and CDR2 FQGTGA. This CDR3 region has 13 residues. Trimming shortened V by 3 bases and J by 2 bases, and 7 bases separated the two germline ends. The CDR3 sequence is CASSFDRQETQYF. CDR3 bases: TGTGCCAGCAGCTTCGACAGGCAAGAGACCCAGTACTTC.

The genes are TRBV2 and TRBJ2-1; TRBD1 agrees at 7 bases. The length of the CDR3 is 18 residues. With V trimmed by 4 bases and J by 6 bases, 18 bases remained unmatched. Looked up from germline, CDR1 is SNHLY and CDR2 is FYNNEI. The CDR3 is CASSGGYSLDRSLNEQFF. The DNA for the CDR3 is TGTGCCAGCAGTGGGGGGTATTCCTTGGACAGGAGCCTCAATGAGCAGTTCTTC.